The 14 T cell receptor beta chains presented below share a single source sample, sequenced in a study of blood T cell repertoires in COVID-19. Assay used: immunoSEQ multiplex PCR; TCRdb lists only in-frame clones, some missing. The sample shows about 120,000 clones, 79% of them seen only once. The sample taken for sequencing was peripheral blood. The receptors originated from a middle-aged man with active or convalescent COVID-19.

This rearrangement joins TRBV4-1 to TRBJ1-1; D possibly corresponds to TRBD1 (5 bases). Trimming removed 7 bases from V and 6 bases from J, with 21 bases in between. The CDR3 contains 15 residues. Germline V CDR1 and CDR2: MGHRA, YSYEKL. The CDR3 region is CASTVRQTTLAEAFF. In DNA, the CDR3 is TGCGCCAGCACCGTTAGACAGACAACACTCGCTGAAGCTTTCTTT.

DNA of the CDR3: TGTGCCACCAGTGAGTCGGGACAGGGCAATCAGCCCCAGCATTTT. Translated, it gives CATSESGQGNQPQHF. The V and J genes are TRBV24-1 and TRBJ1-5; TRBD1 aligns across 8 bases. CDR1 is KGHDR and CDR2 is SFDVKD in the germline V gene. CDR3 size: 15 residues. With 4 bases clipped from V and 2 bases from J, the junction kept 3 bases outside the gene matches.

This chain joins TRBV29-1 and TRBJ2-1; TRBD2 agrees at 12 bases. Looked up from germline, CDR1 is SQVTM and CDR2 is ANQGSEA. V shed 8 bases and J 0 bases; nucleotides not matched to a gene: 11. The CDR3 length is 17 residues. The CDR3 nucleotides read TGCAGCTCCGACAGCCTAGCGGGAGGGGGCTCCTACAATGAGCAGTTCTTC. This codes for CSSDSLAGGGSYNEQFF.

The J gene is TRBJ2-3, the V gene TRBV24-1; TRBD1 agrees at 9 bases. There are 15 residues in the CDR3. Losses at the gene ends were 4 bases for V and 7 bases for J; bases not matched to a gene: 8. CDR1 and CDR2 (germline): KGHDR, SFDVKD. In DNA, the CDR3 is TGTGCCACCAGTGACCCGGGACAGGGATTAAATACGCAGTATTTT. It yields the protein CATSDPGQGLNTQYF.

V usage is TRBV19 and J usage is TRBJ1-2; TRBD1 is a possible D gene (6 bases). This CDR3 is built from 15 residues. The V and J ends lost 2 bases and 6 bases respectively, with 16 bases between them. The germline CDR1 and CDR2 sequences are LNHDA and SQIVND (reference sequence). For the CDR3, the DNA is TGTGCCAGTAGTATACAGGCAGGGGAATATAATGGCTACACCTTC. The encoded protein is CASSIQAGEYNGYTF.

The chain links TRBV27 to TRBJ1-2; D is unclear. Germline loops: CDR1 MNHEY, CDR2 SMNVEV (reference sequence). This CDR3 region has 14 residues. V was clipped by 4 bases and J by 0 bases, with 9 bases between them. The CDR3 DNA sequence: TGTGCCAGCAGTTCCGGAGGAACTAACTATGGCTACACCTTC. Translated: CASSSGGTNYGYTF.

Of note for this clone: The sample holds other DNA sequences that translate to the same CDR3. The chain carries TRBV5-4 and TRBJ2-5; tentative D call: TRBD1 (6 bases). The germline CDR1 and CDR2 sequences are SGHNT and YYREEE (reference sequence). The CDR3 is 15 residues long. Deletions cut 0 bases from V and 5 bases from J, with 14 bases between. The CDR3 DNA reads TGTGCCAGCAGCTTGGACCCAACAGGGAAGGAGACCCAGTACTTC. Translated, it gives CASSLDPTGKETQYF.

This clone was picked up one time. The CDR3 sequence: CASSEGTDYGYTF. The CDR3 DNA is TGTGCCAGCAGCGAGGGGACAGATTATGGCTACACCTTC. The V gene is TRBV9, the J gene TRBJ1-2, with 7 positions matching TRBD1. The CDR3 runs 13 residues. J gave up 5 bases and V 3 bases, and 4 bases lay outside the gene matches. Germline V gives CDR1 SGDLS, CDR2 YYNGEE.

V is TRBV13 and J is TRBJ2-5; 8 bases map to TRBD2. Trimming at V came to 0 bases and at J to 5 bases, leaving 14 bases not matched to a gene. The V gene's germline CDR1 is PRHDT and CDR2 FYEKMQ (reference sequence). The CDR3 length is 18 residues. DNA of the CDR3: TGTGCCAGCAGCTTAGGCCTAAGCGGGAGCTCCCTCCGGGAGACCCAGTACTTC. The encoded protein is CASSLGLSGSSLRETQYF.

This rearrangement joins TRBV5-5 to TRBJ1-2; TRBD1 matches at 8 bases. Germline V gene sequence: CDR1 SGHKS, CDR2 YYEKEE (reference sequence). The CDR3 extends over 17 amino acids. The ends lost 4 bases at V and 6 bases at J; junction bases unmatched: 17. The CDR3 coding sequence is TGTGCCAGCAGCCCCAGGATCGGGACAGGTTCCCGCGATGGCTACACCTTC. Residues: CASSPRIGTGSRDGYTF.

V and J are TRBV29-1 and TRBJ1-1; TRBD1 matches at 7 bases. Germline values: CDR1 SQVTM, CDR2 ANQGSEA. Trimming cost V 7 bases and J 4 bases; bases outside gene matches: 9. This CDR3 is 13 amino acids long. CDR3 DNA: TGCAGCGGGCGGGATAACAGGGGCACTGAAGCTTTCTTT. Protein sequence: CSGRDNRGTEAFF. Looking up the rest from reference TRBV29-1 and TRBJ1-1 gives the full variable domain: SAVISQKPSRDICQRGTSLTIQCQVDSQVTMMFWYRQQPGQSLTLIATANQGSEATYESGFVIDKFPISRPNLTFSTLTVSNMSPEDSSIYLCSGRDNRGTEAFFGQGTRLTVV.

The CDR3 bases are TGTGCCAGCAGCTACCCGGGGGAAACCAAAAACATTCAGTACTTC. Translated: CASSYPGETKNIQYF. The chain couples TRBV28 to TRBJ2-4, with TRBD2 as a possible D gene (6 bases). Between the trimmed V and J ends, which lost 6 bases and 2 bases, there was a span of 14 bases. This CDR3 region has 15 residues. The germline CDR1 and CDR2 sequences are MDHEN and SYDVKM. Full variable domain (remainder filled in from reference TRBV28 and TRBJ2-4): DVKVTQSSRYLVKRTGEKVFLECVQDMDHENMFWYRQDPGLGLRLIYFSYDVKMKEKGDIPEGYSVSREKKERFSLILESASTNQTSMYLCASSYPGETKNIQYFGAGTRLSVL.

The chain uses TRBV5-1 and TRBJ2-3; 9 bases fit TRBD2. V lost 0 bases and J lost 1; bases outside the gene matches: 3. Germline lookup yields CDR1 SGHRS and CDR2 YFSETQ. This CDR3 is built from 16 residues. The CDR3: CASSLGTSEGTDTQYF. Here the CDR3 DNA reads TGCGCCAGCAGCTTGGGGACTAGCGAGGGCACAGATACGCAGTATTTT.

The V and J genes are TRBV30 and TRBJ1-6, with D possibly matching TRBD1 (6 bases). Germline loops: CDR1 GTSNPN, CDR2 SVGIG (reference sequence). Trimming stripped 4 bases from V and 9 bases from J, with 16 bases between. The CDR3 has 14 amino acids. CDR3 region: CAWNPKGGGSPLHF. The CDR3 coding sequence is TGTGCCTGGAACCCCAAGGGGGGGGGTTCACCCCTCCACTTT.